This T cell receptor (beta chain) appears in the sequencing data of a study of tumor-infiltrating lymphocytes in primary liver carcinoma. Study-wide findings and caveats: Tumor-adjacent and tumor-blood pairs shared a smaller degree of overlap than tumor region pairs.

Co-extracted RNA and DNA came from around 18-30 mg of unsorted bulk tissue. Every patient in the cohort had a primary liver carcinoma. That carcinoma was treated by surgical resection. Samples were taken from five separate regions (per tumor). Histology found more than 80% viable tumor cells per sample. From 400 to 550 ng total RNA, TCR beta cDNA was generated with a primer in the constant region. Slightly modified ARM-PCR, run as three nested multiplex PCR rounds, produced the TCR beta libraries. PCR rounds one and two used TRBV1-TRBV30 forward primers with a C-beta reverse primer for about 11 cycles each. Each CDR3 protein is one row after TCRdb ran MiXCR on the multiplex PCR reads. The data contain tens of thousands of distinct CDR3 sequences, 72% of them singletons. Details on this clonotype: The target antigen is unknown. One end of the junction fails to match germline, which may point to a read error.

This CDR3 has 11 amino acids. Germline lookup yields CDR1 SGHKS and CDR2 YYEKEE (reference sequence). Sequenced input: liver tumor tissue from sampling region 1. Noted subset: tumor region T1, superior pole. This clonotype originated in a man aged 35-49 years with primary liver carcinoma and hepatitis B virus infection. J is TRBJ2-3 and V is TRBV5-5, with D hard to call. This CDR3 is CPSSYSDTQYF. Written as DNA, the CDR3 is TGTCCCAGCAGCTACTCGGATACACAGTATTTT.